This T cell receptor (beta chain) was identified in a study of naive and memory T cell subsets. General study points: Potentially, T cell activation and differentiation skew this RNA-based measurement.

This clonotype was seen a handful of times. Its target is not known. A UMI-containing oligonucleotide was joined by 3' ligation to the TCR cDNA template. Adult healthy volunteers gave 2.5 ml peripheral blood for whole-blood RNA. Reverse transcription used DNase-treated unsorted total RNA, aiming for roughly 1 to 1,100 ng. Trimming removed 5 bases from V and 1 base from J, with 8 bases in between. Germline V gene data show CDR1 as SGHTA and CDR2 as FQGNSA. The CDR3 extends over 13 amino acids. Four PCR rounds used nested alpha and beta constant region primers plus the SP2 primer. Blood and skin TCR RNA was reverse transcribed with alpha and beta constant primers. TCRdb called the 5' RACE reads again in MiXCR, with one record for every CDR3 protein. The sample comprises about 48,000 distinct CDR3 sequences, 4.7% of which are singletons, and around 0.8% rests with the top ten.

This chain connects TRBV7-2 to TRBJ2-5, with D unresolved. The sequence derives from a female donor in good health. CDR3 in amino acids: CASSPRSQETQYF. CDR3 DNA sequence: TGTGCCAGCAGCCCCCGTTCCCAAGAGACCCAGTACTTC.